This is a list of T cell receptor beta chains from one sample in a study of OX40 agonist ivuxolimab in advanced cancers. Repertoires were generated with immunoSEQ multiplex PCR, while TCRdb's copy carries only in-frame clones and drops some. The table shows some 86,000 clones, with around 94% occurring only once. The sequencing here drew on CD4+ or CD8+ T cells sorted from blood, taken in a trial of the OX40 agonist ivuxolimab. The receptor source for this set is an adult with an advanced solid tumor such as melanoma, head and neck, liver or kidney cancer. Both conserved end residues are part of each CDR3. Fields, in order: J gene, clone size, D gene, V gene, CDR3 DNA, CDR3 protein. D genes are given only for firm matches. Where a row states a size, it is once, few, many or the class of an expanded clone; other rows omit it.

TRBJ2-2 | . | TRBD1 | TRBV27 | TGTGCCAGCAGTTTATCTGCAGGGGGAAGCACCGGGGAGCTGTTTTTT | CASSLSAGGSTGELFF
TRBJ2-3 | once | . | TRBV9 | TGTGCCAGCAGCGTAGGAGGGGGGATCACAGATACGCAGTATTTT | CASSVGGGITDTQYF
TRBJ2-1 | . | TRBD1 | TRBV5-1 | TGCGCCAGCAGCCCAGGACAGGGTCATGAGCAGTTCTTC | CASSPGQGHEQFF
TRBJ2-1 | . | . | TRBV27 | TGTGCCAGCAGTTTATCAGGGACCAACAATGAGCAGTTCTTC | CASSLSGTNNEQFF
TRBJ2-7 | . | TRBD2 | TRBV10-2 | TGCGCCAGCGGAATCGGGGGGAGCTCCTACGAGCAGTACTTC | CASGIGGSSYEQYF
TRBJ2-1 | . | TRBD1 | TRBV19 | TGTGCCAGTAGTAAGACAGGGAGCTCCTACAATGAGCAGTTCTTC | CASSKTGSSYNEQFF
TRBJ2-7 | . | TRBD1 | TRBV19 | TGTGCCAGTGGGGCCCGACAGGGGGCCGACGAGCAGTACTTC | CASGARQGADEQYF
TRBJ2-7 | once | . | TRBV28 | TGTGCCAGCAGTTTGCCATCCTACGAGCAGTACTTC | CASSLPSYEQYF
TRBJ2-1 | . | . | TRBV6-1 | TGTGCCAGCAGTGTAATTGGCGTGAATGAGCAGTTCTTC | CASSVIGVNEQFF
TRBJ2-1 | . | . | TRBV7-9 | TGTGCCAGCAGTCCAGGGGTGTACAATGAGCAGTTCTTC | CASSPGVYNEQFF
TRBJ2-3 | few | . | TRBV9 | TGTGCCAGCAGCGAGCCAATCAGCACAGATACGCAGTATTTT | CASSEPISTDTQYF
TRBJ1-2 | medium-sized | TRBD1 | TRBV5-4 | TGTGCCAGCAGCTTGGGAACGACAGGGGCGCAGGGCTACACCTTC | CASSLGTTGAQGYTF
TRBJ1-5 | large | TRBD1 | TRBV5-1 | TGCGCCAGCAGCTTGTGGACAGGGGACAATCAGCCCCAGCATTTT | CASSLWTGDNQPQHF
TRBJ2-3 | . | . | TRBV5-5 | TGTGCCAGCAGCTTGCGACTTCACACAGATACGCAGTATTTT | CASSLRLHTDTQYF
TRBJ2-7 | once | . | TRBV2 | TGTGCCAGCAGTGATCAATGGTCCTACGAGCAGTACTTC | CASSDQWSYEQYF
TRBJ2-5 | . | TRBD1 | TRBV5-1 | TGCGCCAGCAGCTACCCCGGGACAGAGAGACAAGAGACCCAGTACTTC | CASSYPGTERQETQYF
TRBJ2-5 | . | . | TRBV28 | TGTGCCAGCAGTTTATACAGGGGAGGTTCGAAAGAGACCCAGTACTTC | CASSLYRGGSKETQYF
TRBJ2-5 | . | TRBD2 | TRBV4-1 | TGCGCCAGCAGCCGAATACTAGCGGAACAAGAGACCCAGTACTTC | CASSRILAEQETQYF
TRBJ2-5 | . | . | TRBV6-5 | TGTGCCAGCAGTGAGGGGACTGAAGAGACCCAGTACTTC | CASSEGTEETQYF
TRBJ1-2 | . | . | TRBV2 | TGTGCCAGCAGTGAAGGTACCGGGATAGGGCACTATGGCTACACCTTC | CASSEGTGIGHYGYTF
TRBJ2-5 | once | . | TRBV5-6 | TGTGCCAGCAGCTTGGGGGACCAAGAGACCCAGTACTTC | CASSLGDQETQYF
TRBJ1-2 | . | . | TRBV14 | TGTGCCAGCAGCCAAGATGGTGGGTCGAACTATGGCTACACCTTC | CASSQDGGSNYGYTF
TRBJ2-6 | . | TRBD1 | TRBV15 | TGTGCCACCAGCATCCCACCGGGACAGGGGGCTTACTCTGGGGCCAACGTCCTGACTTTC | CATSIPPGQGAYSGANVLTF
TRBJ2-5 | . | TRBD1 | TRBV7-8 | TGTGCCAGCAGCTTAACAGGGGCACGGGAGACCCAGTACTTC | CASSLTGARETQYF
TRBJ2-7 | once | . | TRBV6-1 | TGTGCCAGTGGGGCCCATAACACCTACGAGCAGTACTTC | CASGAHNTYEQYF
TRBJ2-7 | once | TRBD1 | TRBV28 | TGTGCCAGCAGTTCCGTCCCGGGACAGGGAACAGAGCAGTACTTC | CASSSVPGQGTEQYF
TRBJ2-7 | . | . | TRBV28 | TGTGCCAGCAGTTTAACGAGGGGGGGACTTTACGAGCAGTACTTC | CASSLTRGGLYEQYF
TRBJ1-2 | . | TRBD1 | TRBV10-3 | TGTGCCACCAGTGGGCTGACAGGGAATATTGGCTACACCTTC | CATSGLTGNIGYTF
TRBJ2-3 | . | TRBD1 | TRBV5-6 | TGTGCCAGCAGCCCGCGGCGGGACAGGGGGCATACGCAGTATTTT | CASSPRRDRGHTQYF
TRBJ1-5 | . | . | TRBV19 | TGTGCCAGTAGTATTAGGGGTGGGAATCAGCCCCAGCATTTT | CASSIRGGNQPQHF
TRBJ2-7 | . | . | TRBV28 | TGTGCCAGCAGTTTCCCGGACAGTTCCATGTACGAGCAGTACTTC | CASSFPDSSMYEQYF
TRBJ1-5 | . | . | TRBV4-1 | TGCGCCAGCAGCCAAGCGTTTCCGGCTGTAGCAAATCAGCCCCAGCATTTT | CASSQAFPAVANQPQHF
TRBJ1-3 | . | . | TRBV7-9 | TGTGCCAGCAGCAAAGGGCCGGGCGACGTAAATGGAAACACCATATATTTT | CASSKGPGDVNGNTIYF
TRBJ2-6 | . | . | TRBV2 | TGTGCCAGCAGTGAGTCCCCAGGGGGGCCTGGGGCCAACGTCCTGACTTTC | CASSESPGGPGANVLTF
TRBJ2-3 | . | TRBD2 | TRBV2 | TGTGCCAGCAGTGAAGTGGGCGGGGGGGCCGCAGATACGCAGTATTTT | CASSEVGGGAADTQYF
TRBJ1-1 | few | . | TRBV7-9 | TGTGCCAGCAGCTTGGACACTGAAGCTTTCTTT | CASSLDTEAFF
TRBJ2-1 | . | TRBD2 | TRBV9 | TGTGCCAGCAGCGGGCGGGAGAGCTCCTACAATGAGCAGTTCTTC | CASSGRESSYNEQFF
TRBJ1-1 | . | . | TRBV7-3 | TGTGCCAGCAGCTTAACTGGGGCGGGCACTGAAGCTTTCTTT | CASSLTGAGTEAFF
TRBJ2-2 | . | . | TRBV25-1 | TGTGCCAGCAGAGGGGGACAGAACACCGGGGAGCTGTTTTTT | CASRGGQNTGELFF
TRBJ1-1 | . | . | TRBV5-4 | TGTGCCAGCAGCCTAGACTTGGGGAACACTGAAGCTTTCTTT | CASSLDLGNTEAFF
TRBJ1-2 | . | . | TRBV5-6 | TGTGCCAGCAGCTTGAGGGCACCAAAGGGCTACACCTTC | CASSLRAPKGYTF
TRBJ2-7 | . | TRBD2 | TRBV30 | TGTGCCTGGAGATTGACTAGCGGGTACGAGCAGTACTTC | CAWRLTSGYEQYF
TRBJ2-1 | . | TRBD2 | TRBV6-4 | TGTGCCAGCAGCCCTGGGGAGGGCAATGAGCAGTTCTTC | CASSPGEGNEQFF
TRBJ2-3 | . | . | TRBV18 | TGTGCCAGCTCACTCGCGGGTAGAGATACGCAGTATTTT | CASSLAGRDTQYF
TRBJ2-7 | few | TRBD2 | TRBV5-6 | TGTGCCAGCAGCTTGGTACTAGCGGGAGACGAGCAGTACTTC | CASSLVLAGDEQYF
TRBJ2-4 | . | . | TRBV28 | TGTGCCAGCGGGTTGGGTGGGGAAAACATTCAGTACTTC | CASGLGGENIQYF
TRBJ1-5 | . | . | TRBV6-1 | TGTGCCAGCAGTCAGATAGGGGGAAGCAATCAGCCCCAGCATTTT | CASSQIGGSNQPQHF
TRBJ2-7 | . | TRBD1 | TRBV7-6 | TGTGCCAGCAGCTTAGCCGACAGGGCCTACGAGCAGTACTTC | CASSLADRAYEQYF
TRBJ2-5 | . | . | TRBV4-1 | TGCGCCAGCAGCCAAGATAGGAGGGGCCTTGCCCAAGAGACCCAGTACTTC | CASSQDRRGLAQETQYF